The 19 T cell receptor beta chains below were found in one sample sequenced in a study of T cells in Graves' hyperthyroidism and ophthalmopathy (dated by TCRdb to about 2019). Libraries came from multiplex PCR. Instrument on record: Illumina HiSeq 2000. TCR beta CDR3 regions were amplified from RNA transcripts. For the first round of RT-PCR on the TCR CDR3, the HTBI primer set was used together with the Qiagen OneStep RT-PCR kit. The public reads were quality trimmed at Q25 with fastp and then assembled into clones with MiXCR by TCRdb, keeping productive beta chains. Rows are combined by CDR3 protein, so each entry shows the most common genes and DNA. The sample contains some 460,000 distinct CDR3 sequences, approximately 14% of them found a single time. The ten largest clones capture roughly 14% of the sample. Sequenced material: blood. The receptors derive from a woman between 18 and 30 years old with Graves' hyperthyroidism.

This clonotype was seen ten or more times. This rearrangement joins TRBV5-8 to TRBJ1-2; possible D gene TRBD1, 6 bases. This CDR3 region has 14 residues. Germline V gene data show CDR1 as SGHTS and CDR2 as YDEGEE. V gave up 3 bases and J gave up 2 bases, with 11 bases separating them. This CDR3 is CASSSTGRNYGYTF. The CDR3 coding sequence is TGTGCCAGCAGCTCTACAGGGAGAAACTATGGCTACACCTTC.

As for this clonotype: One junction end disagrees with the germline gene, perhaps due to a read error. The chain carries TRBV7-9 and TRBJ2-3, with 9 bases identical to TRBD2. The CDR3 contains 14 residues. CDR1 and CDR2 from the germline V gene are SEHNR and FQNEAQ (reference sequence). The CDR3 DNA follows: TGTGCCGGCAGCTTAGCGGGAGCTGCAGATACGCAGTATTTT. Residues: CAGSLAGAADTQYF.

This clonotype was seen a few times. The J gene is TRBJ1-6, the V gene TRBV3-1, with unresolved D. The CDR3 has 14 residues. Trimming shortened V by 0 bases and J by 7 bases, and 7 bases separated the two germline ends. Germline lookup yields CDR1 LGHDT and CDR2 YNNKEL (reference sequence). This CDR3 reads CASSQEVLNSPLHF. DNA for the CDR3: TGTGCCAGCAGCCAAGAAGTGTTAAATTCACCCCTCCACTTT.

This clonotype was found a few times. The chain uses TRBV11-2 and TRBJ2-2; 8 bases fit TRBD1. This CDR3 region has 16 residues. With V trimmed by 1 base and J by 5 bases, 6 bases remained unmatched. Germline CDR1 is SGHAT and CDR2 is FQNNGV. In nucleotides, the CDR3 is TGTGCCAGCAGCTTAGGTCCTAACAGGGGGACCGGGGAGCTGTTTTTT. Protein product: CASSLGPNRGTGELFF.

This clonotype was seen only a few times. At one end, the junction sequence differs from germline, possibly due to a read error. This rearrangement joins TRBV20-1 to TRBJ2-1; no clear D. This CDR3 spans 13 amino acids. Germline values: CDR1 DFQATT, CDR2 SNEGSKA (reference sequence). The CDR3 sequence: CSASLFTGLGPVF. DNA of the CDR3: TGCAGTGCTAGTTTGTTTACGGGCCTCGGCCCCGTCTTC.

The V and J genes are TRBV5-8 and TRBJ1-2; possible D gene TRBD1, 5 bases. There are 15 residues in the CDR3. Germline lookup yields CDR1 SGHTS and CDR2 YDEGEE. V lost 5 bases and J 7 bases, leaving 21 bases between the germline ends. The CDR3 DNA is TGTGCCAGCAGTCAGACCGGGACGGCTTTGGTTGGCTACACCTTC. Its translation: CASSQTGTALVGYTF.

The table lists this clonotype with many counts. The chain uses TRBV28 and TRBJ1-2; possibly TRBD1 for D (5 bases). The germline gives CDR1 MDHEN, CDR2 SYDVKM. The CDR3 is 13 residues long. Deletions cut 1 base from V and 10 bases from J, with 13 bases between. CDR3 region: CASSLSGVLVYTF. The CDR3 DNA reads TGTGCCAGCAGTTTATCGGGGGTATTAGTCTACACCTTC.

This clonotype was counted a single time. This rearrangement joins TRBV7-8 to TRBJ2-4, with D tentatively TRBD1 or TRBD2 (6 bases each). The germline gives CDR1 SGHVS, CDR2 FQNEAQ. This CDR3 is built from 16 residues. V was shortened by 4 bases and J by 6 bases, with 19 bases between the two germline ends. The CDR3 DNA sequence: TGTGCCAGCAGCTCACCCTACGAGGGGGGATCAAACATTCAGTACTTC. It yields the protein CASSSPYEGGSNIQYF.

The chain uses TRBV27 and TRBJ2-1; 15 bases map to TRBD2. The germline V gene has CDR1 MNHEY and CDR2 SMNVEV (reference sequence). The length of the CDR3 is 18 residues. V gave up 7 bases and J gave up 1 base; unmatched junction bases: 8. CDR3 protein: CASTKGLAGGGSYNEQFF. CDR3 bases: TGTGCCAGCACTAAGGGACTAGCGGGGGGCGGGTCCTACAATGAGCAGTTCTTC.

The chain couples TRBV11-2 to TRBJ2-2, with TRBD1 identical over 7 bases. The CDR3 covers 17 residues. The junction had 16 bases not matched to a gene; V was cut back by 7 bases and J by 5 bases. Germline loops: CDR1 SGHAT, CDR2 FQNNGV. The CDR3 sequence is CASTIIRDSKGTGELFF. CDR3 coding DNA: TGTGCCAGCACCATAATACGGGACAGCAAAGGGACCGGGGAGCTGTTTTTT.

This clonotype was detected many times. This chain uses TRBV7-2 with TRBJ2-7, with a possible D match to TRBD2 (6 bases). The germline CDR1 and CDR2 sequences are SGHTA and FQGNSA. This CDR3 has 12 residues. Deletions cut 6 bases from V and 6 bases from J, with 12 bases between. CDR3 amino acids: CASRSSGGEQYF. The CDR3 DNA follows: TGTGCCAGCAGATCATCCGGGGGCGAGCAGTACTTC.

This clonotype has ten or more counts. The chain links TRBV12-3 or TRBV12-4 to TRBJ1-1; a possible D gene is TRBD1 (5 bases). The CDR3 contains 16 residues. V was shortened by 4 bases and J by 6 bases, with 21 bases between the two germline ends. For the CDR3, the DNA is TGTGCCAGCAGTTGGGGGGTAATGGGGCTGGGCGCTGAAGCTTTCTTT. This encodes CASSWGVMGLGAEAFF.

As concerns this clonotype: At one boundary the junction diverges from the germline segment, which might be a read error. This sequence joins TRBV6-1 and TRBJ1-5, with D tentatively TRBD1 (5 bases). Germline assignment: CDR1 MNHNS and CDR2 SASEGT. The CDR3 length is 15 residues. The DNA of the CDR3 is TGTGCCGGCAGTCCCACCAGGGTTTCCAATCAGCCCCAGCATTTT. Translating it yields CAGSPTRVSNQPQHF.

CDR3 sequence reads: CAIRGRVYNEQFF. In nucleotides, the CDR3 is TGTGCCATCAGGGGACGGGTATACAATGAGCAGTTCTTC. The chain combines TRBV10-3 with TRBJ2-1, with D perhaps assigned TRBD1 or TRBD2 (5 bases each). V was pared by 6 bases and J by 4 bases, with 10 bases between. CDR1 and CDR2 from the germline V gene are ENHRY and SYGVKD. CDR3 length: 13 residues.

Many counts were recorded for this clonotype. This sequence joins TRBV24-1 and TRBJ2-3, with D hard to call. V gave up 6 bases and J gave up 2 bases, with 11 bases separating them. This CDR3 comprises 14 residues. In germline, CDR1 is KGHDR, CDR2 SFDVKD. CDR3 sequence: CATSSPRITDTQYF. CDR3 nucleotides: TGTGCCACCAGTTCCCCCAGGATCACAGATACGCAGTATTTT.

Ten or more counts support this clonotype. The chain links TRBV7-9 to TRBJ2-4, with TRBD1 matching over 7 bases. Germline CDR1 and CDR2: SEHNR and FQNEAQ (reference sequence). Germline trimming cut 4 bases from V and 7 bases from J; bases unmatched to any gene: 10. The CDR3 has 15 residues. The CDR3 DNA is TGTGCCAGCAGCTCCTCGCAAGGGGGCGAGAACATTCAGTACTTC. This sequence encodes CASSSSQGGENIQYF.

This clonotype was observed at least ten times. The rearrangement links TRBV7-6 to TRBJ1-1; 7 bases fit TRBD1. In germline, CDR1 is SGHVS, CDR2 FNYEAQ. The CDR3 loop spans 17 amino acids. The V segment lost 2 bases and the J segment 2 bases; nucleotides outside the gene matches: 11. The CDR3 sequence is CASSLSVARGSNTEAFF. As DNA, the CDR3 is TGTGCCAGCAGCTTATCGGTCGCCAGGGGGAGTAACACTGAAGCTTTCTTT.

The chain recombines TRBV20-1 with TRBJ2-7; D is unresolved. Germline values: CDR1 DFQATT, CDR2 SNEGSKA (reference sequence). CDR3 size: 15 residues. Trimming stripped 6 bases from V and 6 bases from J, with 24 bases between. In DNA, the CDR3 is TGCAGTGCAAAGCCGACACCCCACGGGCCTCTCGAGCAGTACTTC. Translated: CSAKPTPHGPLEQYF.

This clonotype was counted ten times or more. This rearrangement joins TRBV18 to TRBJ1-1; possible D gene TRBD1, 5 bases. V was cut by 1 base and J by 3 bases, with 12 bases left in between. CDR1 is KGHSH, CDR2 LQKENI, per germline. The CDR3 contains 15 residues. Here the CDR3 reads CASSPRRDLYTEAFF. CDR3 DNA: TGTGCCAGCTCACCACGCAGGGACCTCTACACTGAAGCTTTCTTT.